Below are 30 T cell receptor beta chains sequenced from a single sample in a study of cytomegalovirus exposure and HLA in healthy donors. The PCR was carried out with 60 Vbeta primers and 13 Jbeta primers. The table came from immunoSEQ multiplex PCR; TCRdb's copy has only in-frame clones and leaves some out. The sample has some 140,000 clones; roughly 77% are singletons. Sequenced: PBMCs. These receptors came from a man younger than 45 in good health and CMV-seropositive.

There are a few counts of this clone. CDR3 sequence: CASSPGQGSSYNEQFF. CDR3 nucleotides: TGTGCCAGCAGCCCCGGACAGGGTAGCTCCTACAATGAGCAGTTCTTC. V and J are TRBV9 and TRBJ2-1; 8 bases agree with TRBD1. Trimming took 4 bases from V and 0 from J; bases not matched to a gene: 6. Germline values: CDR1 SGDLS, CDR2 YYNGEE. The CDR3 consists of 16 residues.

Concerning this clone itself: The junction and the germline gene differ at one end; a read error may be behind it. This chain joins TRBV7-9 and TRBJ2-7; 7 nucleotides match TRBD1. Germline lookup yields CDR1 SEHNR and CDR2 FQNEAQ (reference sequence). The CDR3 sequence is 14 residues long. The CDR3: CSSSLVVGQAGQYF. The CDR3 DNA reads as TGTTCCAGCAGCTTAGTGGTTGGACAGGCTGGGCAGTACTTC. Based on the CDR3 plus reference TRBV7-9 and TRBJ2-7, the full variable domain is DTGVSQNPRHKITKRGQNVTFRCDPISEHNRLYWYRQTLGQGPEFLTYFQNEAQLEKSRLLSDRFSAERPKGSFSTLEIQRTEQGDSAMYLCSSSLVVGQAGQYFGPGTRLTVT.

The chain is built from TRBV4-3 and TRBJ2-1, with D unclear. The V gene lost 0 bases and the J gene lost 0 bases, with 6 bases spanning the gap. Germline-derived CDR1 and CDR2 are LGHNA and YSLEER. This CDR3 spans 15 amino acids. The CDR3 coding sequence is TGCGCCAGCAGCCAAGATTCCAGCTCCTACAATGAGCAGTTCTTC. It is translated as CASSQDSSSYNEQFF.

This clone was picked up one time. The chain uses TRBV7-9 and TRBJ1-4; D perhaps matches TRBD1 (6 bases). This CDR3 region has 16 residues. Germline assignment: CDR1 SEHNR and CDR2 FQNEAQ (reference sequence). Trimming left V 5 bases short and J 5 bases short, with 18 bases between. CDR3 sequence (DNA): TGTGCCAGCAGCCCACCTCAGCGCAGGGGCAATGAAAAACTGTTTTTT. This translates into CASSPPQRRGNEKLFF.

The rearrangement uses TRBV6-5 and TRBJ1-1; D may be TRBD1 (5 bases). V lost 6 bases and J lost 1, with 15 bases in between. The CDR3 spans 15 residues. CDR1 is MNHEY, CDR2 SVGAGI, per germline. In DNA form, the CDR3 reads TGTGCCAGCAGAGAGGTTGACAGCCGGAACACTGAAGCTTTCTTT. Translation: CASREVDSRNTEAFF.

The CDR3 spells CASSPTGQPSNQPQHF. DNA for the CDR3: TGCGCCAGCAGCCCCACAGGGCAGCCTAGCAATCAGCCCCAGCATTTT. The chain is built from TRBV4-1 and TRBJ1-5, with D possibly matching TRBD1 (6 bases). The CDR3 is made up of 16 amino acids. V gave up 4 bases and J gave up 0 bases, with 13 bases separating them. Looked up from germline, CDR1 is MGHRA and CDR2 is YSYEKL.

The chain is built from TRBV5-4 and TRBJ2-5, with TRBD2 matching over 16 bases. The CDR3 covers 17 residues. Germline loops: CDR1 SGHNT, CDR2 YYREEE (reference sequence). The V and J ends lost 3 bases and 4 bases, in that order; junction bases with no gene match: 6. The CDR3 loop reads CASSSGTSGGAGETQYF. CDR3 sequence (DNA): TGTGCCAGCAGCTCAGGGACTAGCGGGGGGGCCGGAGAGACCCAGTACTTC.

The rearrangement uses TRBV29-1 and TRBJ1-5; perhaps TRBD1 as D (5 bases). V was pared by 5 bases and J by 4 bases, with 12 bases between. Germline CDR1 is SQVTM and CDR2 is ANQGSEA. The CDR3 length is 13 residues. CDR3 DNA sequence: TGCAGCGTTACGGGGGGGGTGAATCAGCCCCAGCATTTT. Its protein is CSVTGGVNQPQHF.

The chain employs TRBV27 and TRBJ2-1; D remains ambiguous. CDR1 is MNHEY and CDR2 is SMNVEV in the germline V gene (reference sequence). The CDR3 runs 15 residues. Between the trimmed V and J ends, which lost 4 bases and 6 bases, there was a span of 16 bases. The CDR3 protein is CASSSRHPKINEQFF. The CDR3 coding sequence is TGTGCCAGCAGTTCACGACACCCGAAGATCAATGAGCAGTTCTTC.

The DNA for the CDR3 is TGTGCCAGCAGTGAAGCCAGATTGAACACTGAAGCTTTCTTT. This translates into CASSEARLNTEAFF. The chain has TRBV6-1 and TRBJ1-1; D is undetermined. In germline, CDR1 is MNHNS, CDR2 SASEGT. This CDR3 is built from 14 residues. V was clipped by 0 bases and J by 0 bases, with 5 bases between them.

The chain is built from TRBV4-2 and TRBJ1-4; D not resolved. The CDR3 length is 12 residues. The germline V gene has CDR1 LGHNA and CDR2 YNFKEQ. Trimming pared 0 bases from V and 8 bases from J, leaving 4 bases between. The DNA for the CDR3 is TGTGCCAGCAGCCAAGATGAGGAAAAACTGTTTTTT. The encoded protein is CASSQDEEKLFF.

This clone was observed many times. The chain employs TRBV2 and TRBJ1-1, with a weak D call TRBD1 (5 bases). In germline, CDR1 is SNHLY, CDR2 FYNNEI. CDR3 size: 12 residues. Deletions cut 8 bases from V and 2 bases from J, with 9 bases between. The CDR3 reads CASQQGNTEAFF. In DNA, the CDR3 is TGTGCCAGCCAGCAGGGCAACACTGAAGCTTTCTTT. Filled out from reference TRBV2 and TRBJ1-1, the complete variable domain reads EPEVTQTPSHQVTQMGQEVILRCVPISNHLYFYWYRQILGQKVEFLVSFYNNEISEKSEIFDDQFSVERPDGSNFTLKIRSTKLEDSAMYFCASQQGNTEAFFGQGTRLTVV.

The chain couples TRBV5-1 to TRBJ2-3; 8 bases are a match to TRBD2. V lost 9 bases to trimming and J lost 2 bases; unmatched junction nucleotides: 8. The CDR3 is made up of 14 amino acids. CDR1 is SGHRS, CDR2 YFSETQ, per germline. Written as DNA, the CDR3 is TGCGCCACTAAAGCGGGGGTTACCACAGATACGCAGTATTTT. This codes for CATKAGVTTDTQYF. Looking up the rest from reference TRBV5-1 and TRBJ2-3 gives the full variable domain: KAGVTQTPRYLIKTRGQQVTLSCSPISGHRSVSWYQQTPGQGLQFLFEYFSETQRNKGNFPGRFSGRQFSNSRSEMNVSTLELGDSALYLCATKAGVTTDTQYFGPGTRLTVL.

The chain carries TRBV19 and TRBJ1-2, with D possibly TRBD1 on 6 matching bases. CDR1 is LNHDA, CDR2 SQIVND, per germline (reference sequence). The V end lost 7 bases, the J end lost 10 bases, and 19 bases lay between the germline ends. The CDR3 runs to 13 residues. The CDR3 DNA sequence: TGTGCCAGTAAGGACAGACTCCAGGACGTCTACACCTTC. The encoded protein is CASKDRLQDVYTF. Looking up the rest from reference TRBV19 and TRBJ1-2 gives the full variable domain: DGGITQSPKYLFRKEGQNVTLSCEQNLNHDAMYWYRQDPGQGLRLIYYSQIVNDFQKGDIAEGYSVSREKKESFPLTVTSAQKNPTAFYLCASKDRLQDVYTFGSGTRLTVV.

This clone has just one count. The V gene is TRBV4-2, the J gene TRBJ1-3, with TRBD1 as a possible D gene (6 bases). This CDR3 has 18 amino acids. The V gene lost 0 bases and the J gene lost 0 bases, with 15 bases spanning the gap. Germline V gene sequence: CDR1 LGHNA, CDR2 YNFKEQ. The CDR3 DNA reads as TGTGCCAGCAGCCAAGATCCCGGACAGATAGTCTCTGGAAACACCATATATTTT. This translates into CASSQDPGQIVSGNTIYF.

This clone was seen more than once but under ten times. The CDR3 sequence is CASSPTGTGPNYGYTF. The CDR3 DNA reads TGTGCCAGCAGCCCAACCGGGACAGGTCCTAACTATGGCTACACCTTC. V usage is TRBV9 and J usage is TRBJ1-2; 8 nucleotides agree with TRBD1. This CDR3 region has 16 residues. V lost 4 bases to trimming and J lost 0 bases; unmatched junction nucleotides: 8. The germline gives CDR1 SGDLS, CDR2 YYNGEE.

The gene calls are TRBV7-8 and TRBJ2-7; 9 positions match TRBD1. The germline V gene has CDR1 SGHVS and CDR2 FQNEAQ. The V segment lost 6 bases and the J segment 5 bases; nucleotides outside the gene matches: 8. CDR3 length equals 14 residues. The chain's CDR3 is CASRKDRGGDEQYF. Written as DNA, the CDR3 is TGTGCCAGCAGGAAGGACAGGGGAGGGGACGAGCAGTACTTC. Variable domain in full (rest from reference TRBV7-8 and TRBJ2-7): GAGVSQSPRYKVAKRGQDVALRCDPISGHVSLFWYQQALGQGPEFLTYFQNEAQLDKSGLPSDRFFAERPEGSVSTLKIQRTQQEDSAVYLCASRKDRGGDEQYFGPGTRLTVT.

This clone was observed a single time. CDR3 DNA: TGTGCCAGCAGTTACACTAGCGGGGTAACAGATACGCAGTATTTT. Translated: CASSYTSGVTDTQYF. The chain links TRBV6-5 to TRBJ2-3; 10 bases fit TRBD2. Germline CDR1 MNHEY, CDR2 SVGAGI. The V gene end was trimmed by 2 bases and the J gene end by 3 bases; junction bases not matched to a gene: 2. This CDR3 is 15 amino acids long.

The J gene is TRBJ1-3, the V gene TRBV9; D unclear. Deletions cut 4 bases from V and 8 bases from J, with 19 bases between. From germline, CDR1 is SGDLS and CDR2 YYNGEE. The CDR3 consists of 15 residues. CDR3 in amino acids: CASSTRPKAKDTIYF. The CDR3 DNA reads as TGTGCCAGCAGCACGCGACCTAAAGCGAAGGACACCATATATTTT.

This clone occurred once. This rearrangement joins TRBV5-1 to TRBJ2-2; 7 bases match TRBD1. Germline V gene sequence: CDR1 SGHRS, CDR2 YFSETQ. This CDR3 comprises 14 residues. The V segment lost 2 bases and the J segment 6 bases; nucleotides outside the gene matches: 4. The CDR3 spells CASSFTGESGELFF. In nucleotides, the CDR3 is TGCGCCAGCAGCTTTACAGGGGAGTCCGGGGAGCTGTTTTTT.

The V and J genes are TRBV19 and TRBJ2-1; the D is unclear. Trimming took off 5 bases at V and 5 bases at J, with 10 bases between the two ends. CDR1 is LNHDA, CDR2 SQIVND, per germline (reference sequence). The CDR3 has 13 amino acids. The CDR3 region has the DNA TGTGCCAGTAGTCCACCTAGAAACAATGAGCAGTTCTTC. Its protein is CASSPPRNNEQFF.

The chain couples TRBV5-1 to TRBJ2-1; D not certain. There are 14 residues in the CDR3. The germline gives CDR1 SGHRS, CDR2 YFSETQ. Trimming left V 0 bases short and J 2 bases short, with 6 bases between. CDR3 sequence reads: CASSLGIAYNEQFF. The CDR3 DNA sequence: TGCGCCAGCAGCTTGGGAATAGCCTACAATGAGCAGTTCTTC.

This clone showed up just once. The chain carries TRBV5-6 and TRBJ1-2, with D perhaps TRBD1 (5 bases). The V gene's germline CDR1 is SGHDT and CDR2 YYEEEE. This CDR3 contains 14 residues. Trimming took 4 bases from V and 3 from J, leaving 13 bases between them. The CDR3 sequence: CASSTPSGDYGYTF. CDR3 bases: TGTGCCAGCAGCACACCTTCGGGGGACTATGGCTACACCTTC.

This clone came up a few times. This chain joins TRBV7-8 and TRBJ2-7; 8 nucleotides agree with TRBD1. This CDR3 is built from 15 residues. V shed 4 bases and J 2 bases; nucleotides not matched to a gene: 7. Germline CDR1 reads SGHVS; CDR2 reads FQNEAQ. The CDR3 is CASSSLMTGAYEQYF. CDR3 coding DNA: TGTGCCAGCAGCTCTCTCATGACAGGGGCCTACGAGCAGTACTTC.

The chain uses TRBV10-3 and TRBJ1-2; a weak D match, TRBD1 (6 bases). CDR3 length: 18 residues. Deletions cut 2 bases from V and 7 bases from J, with 26 bases between. CDR1 ENHRY and CDR2 SYGVKD come from the germline V gene. The CDR3 is CAISEQFGNRVYGSGYTF. The CDR3 region has the DNA TGTGCCATCAGTGAGCAGTTCGGAAACAGGGTTTATGGATCTGGCTACACCTTC.

The chain is built from TRBV30 and TRBJ1-5; perhaps TRBD1 as D (5 bases). This CDR3 has 15 residues. V dropped 2 bases and J dropped 5 bases, with 16 bases sitting between them. CDR1 and CDR2 from the germline V gene are GTSNPN and SVGIG (reference sequence). CDR3: CAWSRSAGHYQPQHF. CDR3 nucleotide sequence: TGTGCCTGGAGTAGGTCAGCGGGGCACTATCAGCCCCAGCATTTT.

This clone came up once. The CDR3 DNA reads as TGTGCTAGTGGTTTGGCAACAGGGGCGGGCTACACCTTC. Protein: CASGLATGAGYTF. This chain joins TRBV12-5 and TRBJ1-2; 7 bases map to TRBD1. Germline V gene data show CDR1 as LGHNT and CDR2 as FRNRAP. With 1 base clipped from V and 8 bases from J, the junction kept 4 bases outside the gene matches. The CDR3 extends over 13 amino acids.

J is TRBJ1-1 and V is TRBV7-6; D is ambiguous. V gave up 3 bases and J gave up 5 bases, with 10 bases separating them. This CDR3 has 13 amino acids. CDR1 and CDR2 from the germline V gene are SGHVS and FNYEAQ. Written as DNA, the CDR3 is TGTGCCAGCAGCTTGTCAGGTCCGACTGAAGCTTTCTTT. It is translated as CASSLSGPTEAFF.

The chain uses TRBV6-4 and TRBJ2-1; 10 positions agree with TRBD1. CDR1 and CDR2 from the germline V gene are MRHNA and SNTAGT. V was pared by 6 bases and J by 9 bases, with 5 bases of the junction left unmatched. The CDR3 spans 13 residues. CDR3 coding DNA: TGTGCCAGCAGGGGACAGGGGAACGGTGAGCAGTTCTTC. Translated: CASRGQGNGEQFF.

This clone was counted once. The chain combines TRBV10-1 with TRBJ2-1; TRBD2 aligns across 11 bases. Losses at the gene ends were 5 bases for V and 5 bases for J; bases not matched to a gene: 5. The CDR3 has 15 amino acids. CDR1 is WNHNN and CDR2 is SYGVQD in the germline V gene (reference sequence). For the CDR3, the DNA is TGCGCCAGCAGTAATTTAGCGGGAGGGAACAATGAGCAGTTCTTC. This translates into CASSNLAGGNNEQFF.